These T cell receptor beta chains were read from a single sample in a study of blood T cell repertoires in COVID-19. Method: immunoSEQ multiplex PCR; TCRdb's copy keeps in-frame clones and lacks some. The sample consists of about 110,000 clones, over 55% of them appearing once. The sample taken for sequencing was peripheral blood. Receptor source: a human donor with acute or convalescent COVID-19. The donor label of this sample is uncertain. CDR3s include the opening cysteine and the closing phenylalanine or tryptophan. The D gene is left open where the match is weak. The size entry is marked missing in some rows and otherwise reads once, few, many or a size class.

>.|.|TRBV9|TRBJ2-3
TGTGCCAGCAGCGTAATGGGGCTCGGGAGCACAGATACGCAGTATTTT
CASSVMGLGSTDTQYF
>.|.|TRBV11-2|TRBJ1-4
TGTGCCAGCAGCTTACTACAGGGAGTAGAAAAACTGTTTTTT
CASSLLQGVEKLFF
>.|.|TRBV6-1|TRBJ1-1
TGTGCCAGCAGTGAACGGTACGGGACAAGAGCTTTCTTT
CASSERYGTRAFF
>TRBD1|.|TRBV2|TRBJ1-2
TGTGCCAGCAGGCGGACAGGTCTCGGCTATGGCTACACCTTC
CASRRTGLGYGYTF
>TRBD1|.|TRBV10-2|TRBJ1-2
TGCGCCAGCAGTCGACAGGGGGATTATGGCTACACCTTC
CASSRQGDYGYTF
>.|.|TRBV7-2|TRBJ2-7
TGTGCCAGCAGCTCGGGACTTTCCTACGAGCAGTACTTC
CASSSGLSYEQYF
>.|.|TRBV3-1/TRBV3-2|TRBJ2-5
TGTGCCAGCAGCCAAGAAATTTCAGGGTGGCAAGAGACCCAGTACTTC
CASSQEISGWQETQYF
>.|.|TRBV9|TRBJ1-2
TGTGCCAGCAGCAGCGTGGGCTATGGCTACACCTTC
CASSSVGYGYTF
>TRBD1|few|TRBV5-1|TRBJ1-2
TGCGCCAGCAGCCTTACCCCGGGACAGGGAAGCTATGGCTACACCTTC
CASSLTPGQGSYGYTF
>TRBD1|.|TRBV6-5|TRBJ1-1
TGTGCCAGCAGTTCCAGGGGGCGCGGAAAAACTGAAGCTTTCTTT
CASSSRGRGKTEAFF
>.|.|TRBV11-2|TRBJ2-2
TGTGCCAGCAGCTTAGACCCGGGGATAAGGGCCGGGGAGCTGTTTTTT
CASSLDPGIRAGELFF
>.|.|TRBV7-2|TRBJ2-1
TGTGCCAGCAGTTACCTCAGCGGCAACAATGAGCAGTTCTTC
CASSYLSGNNEQFF
>.|.|TRBV21-1|TRBJ2-4
TGTGCCAGCAGCAAACAGGGGGGCCTAGGAGCCAAAAACATTCAGTACTTC
CASSKQGGLGAKNIQYF
>TRBD1|.|TRBV2|TRBJ2-3
TGTGCCAAAGGGACAGGGGGTGGCACAGATACGCAGTATTTT
CAKGTGGGTDTQYF
>TRBD2|.|TRBV12-3/TRBV12-4|TRBJ2-1
TGTGCCAGCAGGGGACTAGCGGGGGGGTTCTTC
CASRGLAGGFF
>TRBD1|.|TRBV4-1|TRBJ1-4
TGCGCCAGCAGCCAAGAGGGCGTGACAGGGGTTGGCGAAAAACTGTTTTTT
CASSQEGVTGVGEKLFF
>.|few|TRBV6-5|TRBJ1-2
TGTGCCACCCGGGGGTCAGGCTATGGCTACACCTTC
CATRGSGYGYTF
>TRBD1|.|TRBV9|TRBJ1-6
TGTGCCAGCAGCTCCCCAGGGGGACAACGGAATTCACCCCTCCACTTT
CASSSPGGQRNSPLHF
>.|.|TRBV6-5|TRBJ2-7
TGTGCCAGCAGTAGACGACTTGAGTCCTACGAGCAGTACTTC
CASSRRLESYEQYF
>TRBD2|.|TRBV24-1|TRBJ2-1
TGTGCCACTGGCAGGGAGGGTCCCAATGAGCAGTTCTTC
CATGREGPNEQFF
>TRBD1|many|TRBV3-1/TRBV3-2|TRBJ2-4
TGTGCCAGCAGCCAAGACCGAACAGGGGGCAGGGGAAACATTCAGTACTTC
CASSQDRTGGRGNIQYF
>.|few|TRBV30|TRBJ1-4
TGTGCCTGGAGACAGTTTCGCCCAGACGGGACAAGGGGCGCAACTAATGAAAAACTGTTTTTT
CAWRQFRPDGTRGATNEKLFF
>.|.|TRBV7-2|TRBJ2-2
TGTGCCAGCAGGAAGGACTTTAACACCGGGGAGCTGTTTTTT
CASRKDFNTGELFF
>TRBD2|.|TRBV12-3/TRBV12-4|TRBJ2-5
TGTGCCAGCAGTTTCCTAGCGGGAGAGACCCAGTACTTC
CASSFLAGETQYF
>TRBD1|.|TRBV5-1|TRBJ1-2
TGCGCCAGCACCTGGCGGGGAGGGACAGGGCATGGCTACACCTTC
CASTWRGGTGHGYTF
>.|.|TRBV27|TRBJ1-3
TGTGCCAGCAGCCCTGTTGCAGGGGGAAACACCATATATTTT
CASSPVAGGNTIYF
>.|once|TRBV10-3|TRBJ2-5
TGTGCCATCAGTGATCCCGGGTTGGGGGCGGAGGAGACCCAGTACTTC
CAISDPGLGAEETQYF
>.|many|TRBV5-5|TRBJ2-2
TGTGCCAGCAGCTTGGCACACGGCGGAGGGGAGCTGTTTTTT
CASSLAHGGGELFF
>TRBD2|.|TRBV19|TRBJ2-2
TGTGCCAGGAAACTAGCGGGGGGCCTAGAAGTGAACACCGGGGAGCTGTTTTTT
CARKLAGGLEVNTGELFF
>.|.|TRBV3-1/TRBV3-2|TRBJ1-1
TGTGCCAGCAGCGCCCAGCACAGGGAGGCTTTCTTT
CASSAQHREAFF
>.|.|TRBV6-1|TRBJ1-2
TGTGCCAGCAGTGATACGGAAACGGGGGGCTACACCTTC
CASSDTETGGYTF
>.|.|TRBV4-2|TRBJ1-1
TGTGCCAGCAGCCAAGATCTTTCGGGGAACACTGAAGCTTTCTTT
CASSQDLSGNTEAFF
>.|.|TRBV18|TRBJ2-3
TGTGCCAGCTCACTAACGGGGTTTGGAGCGGCAGATACGCAGTATTTT
CASSLTGFGAADTQYF
>TRBD2|.|TRBV5-1|TRBJ2-3
TGCGCCAGCAGCATGCAAGCGGGGGGAGGGACAGATACGCAGTATTTT
CASSMQAGGGTDTQYF
>TRBD1|.|TRBV6-5|TRBJ1-5
TGTGCCAGCAGTTACTATACAGGGGGCGGTCAGCCCCAGCATTTT
CASSYYTGGGQPQHF
>.|.|TRBV5-8|TRBJ1-5
TGTGCCAGCAGCTGGAGTGAGCCCCAGCATTTT
CASSWSEPQHF
>.|many|TRBV23-1|TRBJ1-6
TGCGCCAGCAGTCAATCGATGAGGGCCGCCTATAATTCACCCCTCCACTTT
CASSQSMRAAYNSPLHF
>TRBD2|.|TRBV28|TRBJ2-7
TGTGCCAGCAGTTCGGGGGGGCCCTACGAGCAGTACTTC
CASSSGGPYEQYF
>TRBD1|.|TRBV10-3|TRBJ1-6
TGTGCCATCACCGGGACAGAATATTCACCCCTCCACTTT
CAITGTEYSPLHF
>.|.|TRBV2|TRBJ2-5
TGTGCCAGCAGTGAAGCCGGCGAGGGGGTGGGAGAGACCCAGTACTTC
CASSEAGEGVGETQYF
>.|few|TRBV12-5|TRBJ1-2
TGTGCTAGTGGTCCAGATCTCTCGACAGAGGCCTTGTTGTTGTATGGCTACACCTTC
CASGPDLSTEALLLYGYTF